This T cell receptor beta chain is drawn from a study of cytomegalovirus exposure and HLA in healthy donors. Study results and limitations: Cytomegalovirus association was assigned to around 150 TCR beta chains. Association of a missense DCLRE1C variant with TCR beta V- and J-gene trimming was reported in a later analysis. Across donors, presence/absence analyses took sequencing depth to be roughly uniform. Indistinguishable V segments, including TRBV6-2 and TRBV6-3, were excluded.

Concerning this clone itself: The antigen is undetermined.

CDR1 is KGHSH and CDR2 is LQKENI in the germline V gene. The CDR3 consists of 15 residues. V dropped 1 base and J dropped 2 bases, with 10 bases sitting between them. In the PCR, 60 Vbeta and 13 Jbeta primers were used. Produced via immunoSEQ multiplex PCR; TCRdb's table is partial and in-frame only. Among roughly 200,000 clones listed, roughly 82% were seen once. The source material was PBMCs. This sequence joins TRBV18 and TRBJ2-3; D is perhaps TRBD2 (7 bases). This TCR derives from a woman aged 45-60 years in good health and CMV-seronegative. CDR3 in DNA: TGTGCCAGCTCACCACTGGGGGGGGCCACAGATACGCAGTATTTT. It translates to CASSPLGGATDTQYF.